The clone carrying this TCR beta chain appeared a single time. What it binds is not known. These data are taken from a study of memory CD4+ T cells and cytomegalovirus serostatus. The wider study: Of the healthy Belgian adults, fewer than 10 were CMV seropositive and 20 to 30 seronegative.

TCRdb's table, derived via immunoSEQ multiplex PCR, lists solely in-frame clones and lacks some. The table lists under 55,000 clones, 65% to 85% of them singletons. V lost 4 bases, J lost 4 bases, and 5 bases stayed unmatched. The CDR3 is 14 amino acids. Germline CDR1 and CDR2: SSHAT and FNYEAQ (reference sequence). Single viable CD3+CD4+CD8-CD45RO+ cells were sorted as the memory CD4+ T cells. Study-level results: CMV serostatus prediction reached median AUC about 0.95, or 0.9 with US-trained model. Each of 67 CMV-associated TCRbeta sequences occurred in one to five individuals.

V is TRBV7-7 and J is TRBJ2-5; 8 bases agree with TRBD2. This clonotype originated in an adult in good health and CMV-seropositive. Material for sequencing was memory CD4+ T cells from blood. CDR3 bases: TGTGCCAGCAGCTCCGGGGGGGGCGGAGAGACCCAGTACTTC. It translates to CASSSGGGGETQYF.